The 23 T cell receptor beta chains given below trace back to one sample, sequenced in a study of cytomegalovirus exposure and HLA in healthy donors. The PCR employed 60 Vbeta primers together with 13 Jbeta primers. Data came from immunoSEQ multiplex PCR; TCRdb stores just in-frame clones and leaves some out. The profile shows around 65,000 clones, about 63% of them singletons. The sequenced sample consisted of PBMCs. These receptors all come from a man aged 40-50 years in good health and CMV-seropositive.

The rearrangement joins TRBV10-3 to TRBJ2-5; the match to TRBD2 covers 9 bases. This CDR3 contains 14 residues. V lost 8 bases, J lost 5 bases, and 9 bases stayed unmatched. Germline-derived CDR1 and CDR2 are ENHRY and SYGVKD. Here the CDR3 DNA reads TGTGCCATCTGGGAGGGACTAGCATTTGAGACCCAGTACTTC. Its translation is CAIWEGLAFETQYF.

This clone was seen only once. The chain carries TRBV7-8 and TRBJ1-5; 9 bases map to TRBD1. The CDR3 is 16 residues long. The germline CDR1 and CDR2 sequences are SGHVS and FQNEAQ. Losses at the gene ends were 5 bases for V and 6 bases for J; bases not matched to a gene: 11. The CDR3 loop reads CASSGYAGQGGQPQHF. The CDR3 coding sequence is TGTGCCAGCAGCGGTTACGCGGGACAGGGTGGTCAGCCCCAGCATTTT.

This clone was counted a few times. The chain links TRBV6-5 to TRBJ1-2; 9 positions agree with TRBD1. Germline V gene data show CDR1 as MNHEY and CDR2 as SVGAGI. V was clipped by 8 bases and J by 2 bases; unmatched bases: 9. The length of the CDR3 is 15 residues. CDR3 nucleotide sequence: TGTGCCAGCGGACCCCCCGGACAGGGGAACTATGGCTACACCTTC. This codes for CASGPPGQGNYGYTF.

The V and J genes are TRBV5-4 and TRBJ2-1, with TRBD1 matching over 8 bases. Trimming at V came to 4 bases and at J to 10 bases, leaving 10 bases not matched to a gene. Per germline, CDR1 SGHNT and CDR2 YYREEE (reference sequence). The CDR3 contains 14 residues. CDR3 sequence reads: CASSPTGVSGEQFF. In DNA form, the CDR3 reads TGTGCCAGCAGCCCGACAGGGGTAAGCGGCGAGCAGTTCTTC.

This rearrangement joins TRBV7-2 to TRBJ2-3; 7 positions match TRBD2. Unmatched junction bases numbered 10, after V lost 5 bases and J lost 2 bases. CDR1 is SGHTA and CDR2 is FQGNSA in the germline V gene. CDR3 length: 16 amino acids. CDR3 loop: CASSLHQAGSTDTQYF. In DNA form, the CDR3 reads TGTGCCAGCAGCCTCCACCAAGCGGGGTCCACAGATACGCAGTATTTT.

CDR3 DNA: TGTGCCAGCAGCTATGCAGGGGGTTATGGCTACACCTTC. Translated, it gives CASSYAGGYGYTF. The V call is TRBV5-4, the J call TRBJ1-2, with 7 bases identical to TRBD1. Trimming removed 3 bases from V and 5 bases from J; junction bases left unmatched: 4. The CDR3 is made up of 13 amino acids. Germline CDR1 SGHNT, CDR2 YYREEE (reference sequence).

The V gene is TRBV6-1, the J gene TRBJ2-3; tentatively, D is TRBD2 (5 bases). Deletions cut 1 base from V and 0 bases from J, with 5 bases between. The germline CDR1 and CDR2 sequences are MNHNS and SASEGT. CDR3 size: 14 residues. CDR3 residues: CASSEGRSTDTQYF. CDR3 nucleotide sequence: TGTGCCAGCAGTGAAGGGAGGAGCACAGATACGCAGTATTTT.

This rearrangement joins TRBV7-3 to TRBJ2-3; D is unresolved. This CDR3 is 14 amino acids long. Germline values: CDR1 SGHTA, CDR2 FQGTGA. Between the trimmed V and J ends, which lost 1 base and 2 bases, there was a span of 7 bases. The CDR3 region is CASSLKPYTDTQYF. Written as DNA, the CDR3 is TGTGCCAGCAGCTTAAAGCCATACACAGATACGCAGTATTTT.

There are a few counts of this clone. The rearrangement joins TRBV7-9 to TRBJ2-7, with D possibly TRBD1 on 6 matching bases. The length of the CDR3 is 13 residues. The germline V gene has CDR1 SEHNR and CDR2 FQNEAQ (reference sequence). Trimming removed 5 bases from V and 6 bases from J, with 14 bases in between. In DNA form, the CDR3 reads TGTGCCAGCAGCGTCACACAGGGTCGCGAGCAGTACTTC. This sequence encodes CASSVTQGREQYF.

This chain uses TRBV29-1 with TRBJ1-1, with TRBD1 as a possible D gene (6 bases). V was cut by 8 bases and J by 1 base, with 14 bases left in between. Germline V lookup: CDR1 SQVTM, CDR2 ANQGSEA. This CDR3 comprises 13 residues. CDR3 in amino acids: CSLSDRTNTEAFF. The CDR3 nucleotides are TGCAGCCTATCCGACAGGACGAACACTGAAGCTTTCTTT.

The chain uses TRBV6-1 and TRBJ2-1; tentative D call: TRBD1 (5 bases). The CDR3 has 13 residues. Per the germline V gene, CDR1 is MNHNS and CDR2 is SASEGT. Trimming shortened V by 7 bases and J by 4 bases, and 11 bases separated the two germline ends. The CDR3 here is CASTRTQYNEQFF. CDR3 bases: TGTGCCAGCACGCGGACACAATACAATGAGCAGTTCTTC.

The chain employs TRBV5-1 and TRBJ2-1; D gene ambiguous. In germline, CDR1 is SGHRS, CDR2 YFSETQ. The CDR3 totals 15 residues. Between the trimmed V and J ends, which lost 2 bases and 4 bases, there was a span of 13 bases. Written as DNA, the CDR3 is TGCGCCAGCAGCTTTTCGGCAGGTGCATACAATGAGCAGTTCTTC. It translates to CASSFSAGAYNEQFF.

In DNA form, the CDR3 reads TGTGCCAGCGGGGGGGGAAGGGGAGTGGGTCAGCCCCAGCATTTT. This translates into CASGGGRGVGQPQHF. The rearrangement uses TRBV27 and TRBJ1-5; a possible D gene is TRBD1 (5 bases). Trimming removed 8 bases from V and 6 bases from J, with 20 bases in between. CDR1 is MNHEY, CDR2 SMNVEV, per germline (reference sequence). The CDR3 runs 15 residues.

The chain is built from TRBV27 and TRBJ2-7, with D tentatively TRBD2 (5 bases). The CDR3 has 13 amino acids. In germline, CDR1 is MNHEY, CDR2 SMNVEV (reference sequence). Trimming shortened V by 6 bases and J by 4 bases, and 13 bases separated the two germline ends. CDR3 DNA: TGTGCCAGCAGCGGGAACGTGGGGTACGAGCAGTACTTC. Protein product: CASSGNVGYEQYF.

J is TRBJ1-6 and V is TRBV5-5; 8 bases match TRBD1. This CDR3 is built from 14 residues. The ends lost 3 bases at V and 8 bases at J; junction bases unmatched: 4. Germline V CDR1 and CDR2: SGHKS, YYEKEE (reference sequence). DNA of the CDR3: TGTGCCAGCAGCTCTCGACAGGGGTATTCACCCCTCCACTTT. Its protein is CASSSRQGYSPLHF.

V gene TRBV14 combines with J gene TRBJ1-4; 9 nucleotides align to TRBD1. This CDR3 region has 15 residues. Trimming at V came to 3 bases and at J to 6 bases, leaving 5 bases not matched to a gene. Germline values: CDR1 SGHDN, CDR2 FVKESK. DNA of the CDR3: TGTGCCAGCAGCCACCCCGGGACAGGGCATGAAAAACTGTTTTTT. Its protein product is CASSHPGTGHEKLFF. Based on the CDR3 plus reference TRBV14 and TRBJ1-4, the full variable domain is EAGVTQFPSHSVIEKGQTVTLRCDPISGHDNLYWYRRVMGKEIKFLLHFVKESKQDESGMPNNRFLAERTGGTYSTLKVQPAELEDSGVYFCASSHPGTGHEKLFFGSGTQLSVL.

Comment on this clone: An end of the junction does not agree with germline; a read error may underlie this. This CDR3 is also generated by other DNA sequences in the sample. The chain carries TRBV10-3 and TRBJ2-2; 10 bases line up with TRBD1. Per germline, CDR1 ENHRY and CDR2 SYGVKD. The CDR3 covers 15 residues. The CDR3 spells CAIRRTGGNTGELFF. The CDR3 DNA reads TGTGCCATCAGGAGGACAGGGGGGAACACCGGGGAGCTGTTCTTT.

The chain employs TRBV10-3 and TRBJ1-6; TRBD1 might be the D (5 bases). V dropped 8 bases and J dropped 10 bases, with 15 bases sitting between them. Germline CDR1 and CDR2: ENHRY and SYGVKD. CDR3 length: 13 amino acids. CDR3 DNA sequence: TGTGCCATCTGTCAGGGCCCTCGATCACCCCTCCACTTT. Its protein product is CAICQGPRSPLHF.

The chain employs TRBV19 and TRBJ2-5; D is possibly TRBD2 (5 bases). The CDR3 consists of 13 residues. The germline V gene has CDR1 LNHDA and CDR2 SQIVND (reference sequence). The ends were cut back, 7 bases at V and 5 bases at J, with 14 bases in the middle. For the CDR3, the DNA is TGTGCCAGTAATCCGGGGAACAGCGAGACCCAGTACTTC. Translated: CASNPGNSETQYF.

The CDR3 sequence: CASSPGTGGVYEQYF. CDR3 in DNA: TGTGCCAGCAGCCCTGGGACAGGGGGCGTCTACGAGCAGTACTTC. This chain links TRBV7-3 with TRBJ2-7; TRBD1 aligns across 12 bases. Germline values: CDR1 SGHTA, CDR2 FQGTGA. The CDR3 runs 15 residues. With 5 bases clipped from V and 3 bases from J, the junction kept 5 bases outside the gene matches.

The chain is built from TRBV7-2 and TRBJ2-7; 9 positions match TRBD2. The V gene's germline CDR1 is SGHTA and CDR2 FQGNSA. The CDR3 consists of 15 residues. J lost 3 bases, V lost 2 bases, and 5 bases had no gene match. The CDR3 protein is CASSLPSGGFYEQYF. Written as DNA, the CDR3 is TGTGCCAGCAGCTTACCCAGCGGGGGGTTCTACGAGCAGTACTTC. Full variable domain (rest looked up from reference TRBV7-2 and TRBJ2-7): GAGVSQSPSNKVTEKGKDVELRCDPISGHTALYWYRQSLGQGLEFLIYFQGNSAPDKSGLPSDRFSAERTGGSVSTLTIQRTQQEDSAVYLCASSLPSGGFYEQYFGPGTRLTVT.

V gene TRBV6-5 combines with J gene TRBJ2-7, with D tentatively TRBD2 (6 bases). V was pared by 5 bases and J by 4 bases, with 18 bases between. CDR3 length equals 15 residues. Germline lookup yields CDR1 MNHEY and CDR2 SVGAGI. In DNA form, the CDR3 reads TGTGCCAGCAGTAATCCGGGCCGGGGGAATTACGAGCAGTACTTC. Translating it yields CASSNPGRGNYEQYF.

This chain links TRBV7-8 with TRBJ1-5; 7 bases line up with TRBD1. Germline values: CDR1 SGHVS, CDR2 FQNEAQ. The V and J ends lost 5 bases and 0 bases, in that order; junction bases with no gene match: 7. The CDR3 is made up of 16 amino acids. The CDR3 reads CASSLRQGYSNQPQHF. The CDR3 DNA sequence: TGTGCCAGCAGCCTACGACAGGGTTATAGCAATCAGCCCCAGCATTTT.